These 24 T cell receptor beta chains came from one sample sequenced in a study of blood T cell repertoires in COVID-19. TCRdb's table, derived via immunoSEQ multiplex PCR, lists solely in-frame clones and lacks some. The sample lists around 250,000 clones, around 80% occurring once. Sequenced material: peripheral blood. The receptors come from a man aged 80 or over with acute or convalescent COVID-19.

As DNA, the CDR3 is TGCGCCAGCAGTCGATTCAGGGGGCTCGGGGGCCGTGACCAAGAGACCCAGTACTTC. Protein sequence: CASSRFRGLGGRDQETQYF. The chain has TRBV23-1 and TRBJ2-5; 8 bases are a match to TRBD1. TRBV23-1 counts as an open reading frame of uncertain function. The junction had 16 bases not matched to a gene; V was cut back by 4 bases and J by 0 bases. The CDR3 spans 19 residues.

This chain links TRBV4-2 with TRBJ2-4, with 10 nucleotides matching TRBD1. V lost 2 bases and J lost 8; bases outside the gene matches: 6. The CDR3 consists of 15 residues. CDR1 and CDR2 from the germline V gene are LGHNA and YNFKEQ. The CDR3 sequence is CASSQLTGTGDIQYF. The DNA of the CDR3 is TGTGCCAGCAGCCAATTGACAGGGACAGGGGACATTCAGTACTTC.

The chain couples TRBV24-1 to TRBJ1-2, with D perhaps TRBD1 (5 bases). V lost 7 bases and J 2 bases, leaving 10 bases between the germline ends. CDR1 and CDR2 (germline): KGHDR, SFDVKD. The length of the CDR3 is 13 residues. DNA for the CDR3: TGTGCCACCAGGCCTGACAGCAACTATGGCTACACCTTC. Protein: CATRPDSNYGYTF.

This sequence joins TRBV5-1 and TRBJ2-5, with 11 bases aligning to TRBD2. The junction had 11 bases not matched to a gene; V was cut back by 3 bases and J by 1 base. The CDR3 contains 18 residues. Germline V lookup: CDR1 SGHRS, CDR2 YFSETQ. CDR3 in DNA: TGCGCCAGCAGCTCTACTAGCGGGAGCGGGGATTCCCAAGAGACCCAGTACTTC. This encodes CASSSTSGSGDSQETQYF.

V gene TRBV2 combines with J gene TRBJ1-4, with a weak D call TRBD1 (6 bases). Germline V gives CDR1 SNHLY, CDR2 FYNNEI. The CDR3 totals 15 residues. Trimming cost V 2 bases and J 10 bases, with 17 bases left between them. The CDR3 reads CASSERREQGSKLFF. In DNA form, the CDR3 reads TGTGCCAGCAGTGAACGACGAGAACAGGGCTCAAAACTGTTTTTT.

This chain joins TRBV6-5 and TRBJ1-2, with 10 bases matching TRBD1. The V segment lost 2 bases and the J segment 7 bases; nucleotides outside the gene matches: 7. CDR1 MNHEY and CDR2 SVGAGI come from the germline V gene. This CDR3 is 15 amino acids long. The DNA of the CDR3 is TGTGCCAGCAGTTACAACGACAGGGGGCGGGTTGGCTACACCTTC. Its translation is CASSYNDRGRVGYTF.

The chain recombines TRBV5-8 with TRBJ2-1, with TRBD1 matching over 7 bases. CDR3 length: 15 amino acids. Germline V gene sequence: CDR1 SGHTS, CDR2 YDEGEE. V shed 4 bases, J shed 3 bases, and the junction held 7 bases outside the gene matches. DNA for the CDR3: TGTGCCAGCAGCGACCGGGACAGCAACTACAATGAGCAGTTCTTC. Encoded protein: CASSDRDSNYNEQFF. The whole variable domain, filled in from reference TRBV5-8 and TRBJ2-1, reads EAGVTQSPTHLIKTRGQQATLRCSPISGHTSVYWYQQALGLGLQFLLWYDEGEERNRGNFPPRFSGRQFPNYSSELNVNALELEDSALYLCASSDRDSNYNEQFFGPGTRLTVL.

This clone has more than one count but fewer than ten. The genes are TRBV6-1 and TRBJ2-7; 9 bases agree with TRBD2. Germline CDR1 and CDR2: MNHNS and SASEGT. The CDR3 totals 14 residues. V gave up 3 bases and J gave up 4 bases; unmatched junction bases: 4. The CDR3 nucleotides are TGTGCCAGCAGTGACGGCGGGAGGGCTTACGAGCAGTACTTC. Encoded protein: CASSDGGRAYEQYF.

This clone was counted between two and nine times. The CDR3 region has the DNA TGTGCCATCAGCCGGGACAGGGGGCTGGATGAAGCTTTCTTT. Translated: CAISRDRGLDEAFF. The J gene is TRBJ1-1, the V gene TRBV10-3; 12 nucleotides match TRBD1. V shed 6 bases and J 7 bases; nucleotides not matched to a gene: 6. Germline-derived CDR1 and CDR2 are ENHRY and SYGVKD. This CDR3 has 14 residues.

The chain has TRBV12-3 or TRBV12-4 and TRBJ1-5, with a weak D call TRBD1 (6 bases). Trimming shortened V by 8 bases and J by 7 bases, and 15 bases separated the two germline ends. This CDR3 has 13 residues. The CDR3: CASGRQAKQPQHF. CDR3 nucleotide sequence: TGTGCCAGCGGAAGACAGGCCAAACAGCCCCAGCATTTT.

CDR3 nucleotide sequence: TGTGCCAGTAGCCCTCCGCCCGGGCTAGCGGGGACCTACGAGCAGTACTTC. Its translation: CASSPPPGLAGTYEQYF. This sequence joins TRBV19 and TRBJ2-7; 9 bases align to TRBD2. The germline V gene encodes CDR1 LNHDA and CDR2 SQIVND (reference sequence). CDR3 size: 17 residues. The trim removed 6 bases at V and 2 bases at J, leaving 14 bases unmatched.

V gene TRBV20-1 combines with J gene TRBJ2-2; perhaps TRBD2 as D (6 bases). The CDR3 sequence is 14 residues long. Germline V gene lookup returns CDR1 DFQATT and CDR2 SNEGSKA (reference sequence). The V gene lost 3 bases and the J gene lost 2 bases, with 10 bases spanning the gap. CDR3 nucleotide sequence: TGCAGTGCTAGTTACGGGGGTAACACCGGGGAGCTGTTTTTT. Amino acids: CSASYGGNTGELFF.

The J gene is TRBJ2-3, the V gene TRBV30, with D unresolved. This CDR3 has 11 amino acids. Trimming removed 4 bases from V and 2 bases from J, with 4 bases in between. Per germline, CDR1 GTSNPN and CDR2 SVGIG (reference sequence). This chain's CDR3 is CAWTFTDTQYF. The CDR3, as DNA: TGTGCCTGGACCTTCACAGATACGCAGTATTTT.

The chain combines TRBV4-1 with TRBJ1-5; D perhaps matches TRBD1 (6 bases). The CDR3 contains 16 residues. Germline lookup yields CDR1 MGHRA and CDR2 YSYEKL. V lost 5 bases to trimming and J lost 7 bases, with 21 bases between them. CDR3 sequence: CASSSRTGPPGQPQHF. The CDR3, as DNA: TGCGCCAGCAGCTCCCGAACAGGGCCCCCGGGGCAGCCCCAGCATTTT.

The rearrangement links TRBV2 to TRBJ2-7; no clear D. Germline CDR1 is SNHLY and CDR2 is FYNNEI. The CDR3 is 13 amino acids. Trimming pared 7 bases from V and 2 bases from J, leaving 12 bases between. CDR3 DNA sequence: TGTGCCAGCACCCCCGGTTCTACCTACGAGCAGTACTTC. Its translation: CASTPGSTYEQYF.

The chain couples TRBV5-1 to TRBJ2-2, with 8 bases lining up with TRBD1. The CDR3 covers 20 residues. The V segment lost 4 bases and the J segment 3 bases; nucleotides outside the gene matches: 20. Germline CDR1 reads SGHRS; CDR2 reads YFSETQ. The CDR3 sequence is CASSNRGVTGSQTDTGELFF. For the CDR3, the DNA is TGCGCCAGCAGCAACAGGGGGGTGACAGGGTCACAGACAGACACCGGGGAGCTGTTTTTT.

The V gene is TRBV30, the J gene TRBJ1-5; TRBD1 matches at 9 bases. Germline values: CDR1 GTSNPN, CDR2 SVGIG (reference sequence). The CDR3 consists of 12 residues. The J segment lost 5 bases and the V segment lost 7 bases, leaving 3 bases of the junction unmatched. The CDR3 bases are TGTGCCTTTCGGGACAGGGATCAGCCCCAGCATTTT. Translating gives CAFRDRDQPQHF. Based on the CDR3 plus reference TRBV30 and TRBJ1-5, the full variable domain is SQTIHQWPATLVQPVGSPLSLECTVEGTSNPNLYWYRQAAGRGLQLLFYSVGIGQISSEVPQNLSASRPQDRQFILSSKKLLLSDSGFYLCAFRDRDQPQHFGDGTRLSIL.

The V call is TRBV19, the J call TRBJ2-1; 7 positions match TRBD2. The V segment lost 6 bases and the J segment 7 bases; nucleotides outside the gene matches: 6. Germline V gene data show CDR1 as LNHDA and CDR2 as SQIVND (reference sequence). The CDR3 covers 13 residues. The DNA for the CDR3 is TGTGCCAGTAGGAGCGGGAAGGGGAATGAGCAGTTCTTC. Its protein product is CASRSGKGNEQFF.

This chain uses TRBV2 with TRBJ2-7, with 7 positions matching TRBD1. Per germline, CDR1 SNHLY and CDR2 FYNNEI. The CDR3 consists of 13 residues. With V trimmed by 7 bases and J by 6 bases, 9 bases remained unmatched. The CDR3 reads CASNLGGFAEQYF. CDR3 DNA sequence: TGTGCCAGCAACCTAGGGGGCTTCGCCGAGCAGTACTTC.

The chain is built from TRBV9 and TRBJ2-1; TRBD1 matches 7 bases. CDR3 length: 15 residues. The V gene's germline CDR1 is SGDLS and CDR2 YYNGEE. With 0 bases clipped from V and 9 bases from J, the junction kept 9 bases outside the gene matches. This chain's CDR3 is CASSVVIEGGGEQFF. The CDR3 DNA reads as TGTGCCAGCAGCGTAGTTATTGAAGGGGGCGGTGAGCAGTTCTTC.

CDR3: CASSYLVGERNQPQHF. The CDR3 nucleotides are TGTGCCAGCAGTTACTTAGTGGGAGAGCGCAATCAGCCCCAGCATTTT. The chain links TRBV6-2 or TRBV6-3 to TRBJ1-5; D call uncertain. V was clipped by 1 base and J by 2 bases, with 12 bases between them. The CDR3 totals 16 residues. The germline CDR1 and CDR2 sequences are MNHEY and SVGEGT.

The chain employs TRBV18 and TRBJ2-1; 10 bases agree with TRBD1. The V gene end was trimmed by 6 bases and the J gene end by 6 bases; junction bases not matched to a gene: 17. The germline gives CDR1 KGHSH, CDR2 LQKENI. This CDR3 has 18 amino acids. In DNA, the CDR3 is TGTGCCAGCTCTCCCCAACCTTCCGGGACAGGGGTTGGCAATGAGCAGTTCTTC. This sequence encodes CASSPQPSGTGVGNEQFF.

The rearrangement uses TRBV24-1 and TRBJ2-1; TRBD2 agrees at 8 bases. CDR1 and CDR2 from the germline V gene are KGHDR and SFDVKD. The CDR3 covers 16 residues. Trimming cost V 4 bases and J 7 bases; bases outside gene matches: 11. As DNA, the CDR3 is TGTGCCACCAGTGAGCCCGGGACTAGGAATTATAATGAGCAGTTCTTC. Protein product: CATSEPGTRNYNEQFF.

The chain is built from TRBV3-1 (or the pseudogene TRBV3-2) and TRBJ2-7, with 9 bases identical to TRBD1. This CDR3 comprises 15 residues. Germline CDR1 LGHDT, CDR2 YNNKEL (reference sequence). V dropped 3 bases and J dropped 6; count of bases not matched to a gene: 9. CDR3 amino acids: CASSHRSQTGGEQYF. The CDR3 coding sequence is TGTGCCAGCAGCCATCGTTCACAGACAGGGGGCGAGCAGTACTTC.